These T cell receptor beta chains were read from a single sample in a study of T cell repertoires in cytomegalovirus infection. No antigens are known for them. One entry per CDR3 protein, called by TCRdb with MiXCR from the reads. The sample comprises about a million distinct CDR3 sequences, roughly 30% of which are singletons, and 11% to 15% rests with the top ten. The sequencing used cultured CD8+ T cells from PBMCs, collected from culture after CMV antigen stimulation. Source of these receptors: a human donor in good health (CMV status not recorded). Some clones in this sample may be carry-over from other donors' samples. The CDR3 runs from the conserved cysteine through the conserved F or W. A D gene is named only where the DNA matches it firmly. Clone size is shown for a subset of rows, as once, few, many or a class of expanded clone.

.	TRBV27	.	TRBJ2-7	CASSVDRSYYEQYF	TGTGCCAGCAGTGTCGACAGGAGTTACTACGAGCAGTACTTC
few	TRBV11-2	TRBD2	TRBJ2-5	CASSPFGGGTGDRETQYF	TGTGCCAGCAGCCCCTTCGGGGGGGGAACGGGGGATCGAGAGACCCAGTACTTC
.	TRBV6-5	.	TRBJ1-2	CASSYSNQGVSNGYTF	TGTGCCAGCAGTTACTCAAACCAGGGCGTTTCGAATGGCTACACCTTC
few	TRBV20-1	.	TRBJ2-3	CSGRFIGTDTQYF	TGCAGCGGAAGGTTCATCGGCACAGATACGCAGTATTTT
few	TRBV5-6	.	TRBJ1-1	CASSFGPTPGAFF	TGTGCCAGCAGCTTCGGACCAACGCCTGGAGCTTTCTTT
.	TRBV27	.	TRBJ2-6	CASIGGMAGGANVLTF	TGTGCCAGCATCGGAGGGATGGCTGGTGGGGCCAACGTCCTGACTTTC
few	TRBV19	TRBD1	TRBJ1-1	CASSIDTKQGLNTEAFF	TGTGCCAGTAGTATAGACACCAAACAGGGGCTGAACACTGAAGCTTTCTTT
.	TRBV4-2	.	TRBJ1-1	CASSPTGSDTEAFF	TGTGCCAGCAGCCCTACTGGAAGCGACACTGAAGCTTTCTTT
.	TRBV24-1	.	TRBJ2-1	CATSEPDSPRPTNEQFF	TGTGCCACCAGTGAACCCGACAGTCCCCGCCCAACAAATGAGCAGTTCTTC
few	TRBV7-9	TRBD2	TRBJ2-5	CASSLVTREGGETQYF	TGTGCCAGCAGCTTGGTGACCAGGGAGGGAGGAGAGACCCAGTACTTC
.	TRBV10-3	TRBD2	TRBJ2-3	CAISESRTSGGITDTQYF	TGTGCCATCAGTGAGTCACGGACTAGCGGGGGGATCACAGATACGCAGTATTTT
.	TRBV30	TRBD1	TRBJ1-1	CAWKNRGNTEAFF	TGTGCCTGGAAAAACAGGGGGAACACTGAAGCTTTCTTT
many	TRBV7-2	.	TRBJ1-1	CASSLVGARGGSEAFF	TGTGCCAGCAGCTTAGTAGGGGCCAGGGGCGGATCTGAAGCTTTCTTT
few	TRBV7-9	TRBD1	TRBJ1-4	CASSRRTGIGASNEKLFF	TGTGCCAGCAGCCGACGGACAGGCATTGGGGCATCTAATGAAAAACTGTTTTTT
many	TRBV7-6	.	TRBJ2-6	CASSLGGAGSGANVLTF	TGTGCCAGCAGCTTAGGCGGGGCAGGCTCTGGGGCCAACGTCCTGACTTTC
few	TRBV5-6	TRBD1	TRBJ1-1	CASSGVDRGEDTEAFF	TGTGCCAGCAGCGGGGTGGACAGGGGTGAGGACACTGAAGCTTTCTTT
.	TRBV20-1	.	TRBJ2-2	CSASFPWDRELFF	TGCAGTGCTAGCTTCCCATGGGACCGGGAGCTGTTTTTT
.	TRBV19	.	TRBJ1-4	CASRRTTNEKLFF	TGTGCCAGTAGAAGGACAACTAATGAAAAACTGTTTTTT
.	TRBV4-3	.	TRBJ2-1	CASSQDPPARASYNEQFF	TGCGCCAGCAGCCAAGATCCCCCGGCCAGGGCCTCCTACAATGAGCAGTTCTTC
few	TRBV7-9	TRBD2	TRBJ2-5	CASSSRTSGEETQYF	TGTGCCAGCAGCTCGCGGACTAGCGGGGAGGAGACCCAGTACTTC
.	TRBV29-1	.	TRBJ2-5	CSVEAPPQRAQYF	TGCAGCGTTGAGGCACCCCCCCAGCGGGCCCAGTACTTC
.	TRBV25-1	.	TRBJ1-2	CASTDPRDGYTF	TGTGCCAGCACGGACCCAAGGGATGGCTACACCTTC
.	TRBV20-1	TRBD1	TRBJ1-4	CSAWTGYADEKLFF	TGCAGTGCTTGGACAGGGTACGCCGATGAAAAACTGTTTTTT
.	TRBV5-4	TRBD1	TRBJ2-2	CASSLGRGTGDTGELFF	TGTGCCAGCAGCTTGGGGAGGGGGACAGGGGATACCGGGGAGCTGTTTTTT
few	TRBV5-5	TRBD1	TRBJ1-1	CASSLAGTDEAFF	TGTGCCAGCAGCTTGGCCGGGACAGATGAAGCTTTCTTT
many	TRBV12-3/TRBV12-4	.	TRBJ2-2	CAIWGGELFF	TGTGCCATCTGGGGAGGGGAGCTGTTTTTT
few	TRBV9	TRBD1	TRBJ2-1	CASSEGDRPYNEQFF	TGTGCCAGCAGTGAGGGGGACAGGCCTTACAATGAGCAGTTCTTC
few	TRBV20-1	.	TRBJ2-1	CSARDYLSYNEQFF	TGCAGTGCTAGAGACTACCTCTCCTACAATGAGCAGTTCTTC
.	TRBV5-4	TRBD1	TRBJ2-7	CASSLVGTGNEQYF	TGTGCCAGCAGCTTGGTGGGGACAGGGAACGAGCAGTACTTC
.	TRBV6-1	.	TRBJ2-7	CASSTFGGPYEQYF	TGTGCCAGCAGTACTTTTGGGGGCCCCTACGAGCAGTACTTC
few	TRBV6-1	.	TRBJ2-1	CASSEFAGSPNEQFF	TGTGCCAGCAGTGAATTTGCTGGATCACCCAATGAGCAGTTCTTC
.	TRBV19	TRBD1	TRBJ2-3	CASSPPGQTDTQYF	TGTGCCAGTAGTCCACCGGGACAGACAGATACGCAGTATTTT
few	TRBV12-5	.	TRBJ2-3	CATRMAPDTQYF	TGTGCTACCCGGATGGCCCCAGATACGCAGTATTTT
.	TRBV4-1	.	TRBJ1-5	CASSQEQGRGQPQHF	TGCGCCAGCAGCCAAGAACAGGGAAGGGGTCAGCCCCAGCATTTT
few	TRBV12-3/TRBV12-4	.	TRBJ2-1	CASSTTVDSYNEQFF	TGTGCCAGCAGCACCACAGTGGACTCCTACAATGAGCAGTTCTTC
few	TRBV9	.	TRBJ2-1	CASSEEPGGYNEQFF	TGTGCCAGCAGCGAGGAGCCAGGGGGGTACAATGAGCAGTTCTTC
.	TRBV19	.	TRBJ2-1	CASSIGQLYNEQFF	TGTGCCAGTAGTATCGGGCAGCTTTACAATGAGCAGTTCTTC
.	TRBV11-2	.	TRBJ2-1	CAWGGGEQFF	TGTGCCTGGGGGGGCGGTGAGCAGTTCTTC
.	TRBV6-8	TRBD1	TRBJ1-1	CASSYSGTGANTEAFF	TGTGCCAGCAGTTACTCCGGGACAGGGGCGAACACTGAAGCTTTCTTT
.	TRBV7-9	.	TRBJ2-1	CATQVKEEQFF	TGTGCCACTCAAGTTAAGGAGGAGCAGTTCTTC